This T cell receptor (beta chain) was captured by sequencing in a study of blood T cell repertoires in COVID-19. Study overall: The origin of the acute and convalescent COVID-19 samples was the United States, Italy and Spain. Sample material is recorded as cDNA or gDNA derived from T cells, B-cell-depleted T cells, or PBMCs.

Data came from immunoSEQ multiplex PCR; TCRdb stores just in-frame clones and leaves some out. Of around 400,000 clones in the sample, about four fifths were seen once. CDR3 length: 12 amino acids. V was clipped by 7 bases and J by 8 bases, with 11 bases between them. CDR1 and CDR2 from the germline V gene are SNHLY and FYNNEI. Across 20 to 25 US areas, participants ranged in age from 18 to 89 years. Cohort assignment relied on participant-reported clinical history. The sequenced sample consisted of PBMCs or T cells enriched from blood (not recorded which). This chain links TRBV2 with TRBJ1-4, with TRBD1 as a possible D gene (5 bases). The sequence was obtained from a woman between 50 and 59 years old who had recovered from COVID-19. For the CDR3, the DNA is TGTGCCAGCACCCGGGGGGGAGAAAAACTGTTTTTT. This encodes CASTRGGEKLFF.